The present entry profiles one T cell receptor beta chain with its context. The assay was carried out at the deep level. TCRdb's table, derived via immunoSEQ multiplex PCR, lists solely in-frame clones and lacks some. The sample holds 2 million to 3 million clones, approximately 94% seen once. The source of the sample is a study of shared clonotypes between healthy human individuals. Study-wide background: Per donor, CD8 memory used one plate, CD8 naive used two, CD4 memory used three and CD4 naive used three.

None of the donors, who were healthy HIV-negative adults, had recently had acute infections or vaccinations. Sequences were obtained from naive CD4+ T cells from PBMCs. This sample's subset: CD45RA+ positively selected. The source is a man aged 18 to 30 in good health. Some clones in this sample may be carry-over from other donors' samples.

The CDR3 nucleotides are TGTGCCAGCTCACCCACCAATGCGCCAGGGGGCTACACCTTC. As protein: CASSPTNAPGGYTF. The rearrangement joins TRBV18 to TRBJ1-2; TRBD1 might be the D (5 bases). V was cut by 3 bases and J by 8 bases, with 16 bases left in between. The CDR3 has 14 residues. Germline lookup yields CDR1 KGHSH and CDR2 LQKENI.